Below, 13 T cell receptor beta chains from the same sample are listed, as sequenced in a study of blood T cell repertoires in COVID-19 (TCRdb year 2020). Receptor amplification or capture employed the immunoSEQ multiplex PCR assay. TCRdb holds this immuneACCESS table with in-frame rearrangements only. Some clones are missing; in checked studies, unresolved V genes explain under half, and the rest has no known cause. For this sample the table gives approximately 260,000 clones, of which 82% were detected only once. Jointly, the top ten make up around 12% of the sample. The sequenced material came from peripheral blood. The source of these receptors is a woman aged 55-69 years with active or convalescent COVID-19.

The chain links TRBV28 to TRBJ1-2; 9 bases are a match to TRBD1. The junction had 6 bases not matched to a gene; V was cut back by 6 bases and J by 7 bases. The germline V gene has CDR1 MDHEN and CDR2 SYDVKM. This CDR3 spans 13 amino acids. DNA for the CDR3: TGTGCCAGCAGACCACAGGGGGCCTTTGGCTACACCTTC. Amino acid sequence: CASRPQGAFGYTF.

This CDR3 is CASSITPQLVLSTDTQYF. The CDR3 DNA reads TGTGCCAGTAGTATAACCCCCCAACTCGTTTTGAGCACAGATACGCAGTATTTT. This sequence joins TRBV19 and TRBJ2-3; D remains unclear. The CDR3 has 18 residues. Trimming stripped 2 bases from V and 0 bases from J, with 18 bases between. Germline V CDR1 and CDR2: LNHDA, SQIVND (reference sequence).

V gene TRBV9 combines with J gene TRBJ1-5; 10 nucleotides align to TRBD1. CDR3 length equals 14 residues. The ends lost 2 bases at V and 6 bases at J; junction bases unmatched: 2. CDR1 and CDR2 from the germline V gene are SGDLS and YYNGEE. CDR3: CASSVGTGVQPQHF. Here the CDR3 DNA reads TGTGCCAGCAGCGTCGGGACAGGGGTTCAGCCCCAGCATTTT.

The genes are TRBV5-5 and TRBJ1-2, with D perhaps matching TRBD1 (6 bases). CDR1 and CDR2 from the germline V gene are SGHKS and YYEKEE (reference sequence). The ends were cut back, 4 bases at V and 1 base at J, with 14 bases in the middle. The CDR3 is made up of 15 amino acids. Written as DNA, the CDR3 is TGTGCCAGCAGCCCGCTGGACAGACTTAACTATGGCTACACCTTC. Amino acid sequence: CASSPLDRLNYGYTF.

The rearrangement uses TRBV7-2 and TRBJ2-5; 11 bases are shared with TRBD2. J was trimmed by 0 bases and V by 5 bases; bases with no gene match: 5. Per germline, CDR1 SGHTA and CDR2 FQGNSA. The CDR3 extends over 16 amino acids. CDR3 amino acids: CASSVTSGTNQETQYF. CDR3 nucleotide sequence: TGTGCCAGCAGCGTGACTAGCGGGACGAACCAAGAGACCCAGTACTTC.

The rearrangement uses TRBV6-6 and TRBJ1-2, with a tentative D call TRBD1 (5 bases). The CDR3 runs 14 residues. Germline CDR1 MNHNY, CDR2 SVGAGI (reference sequence). With 10 bases removed from V and 0 bases from J, the gap between germline ends came to 15 bases. The CDR3 DNA reads as TGTGCCACAAGACCCAGGGATGCTAACTATGGCTACACCTTC. This codes for CATRPRDANYGYTF.

This clone was picked up one time. The V gene is TRBV7-2, the J gene TRBJ2-1; TRBD2 is a possible D gene (6 bases). Between the trimmed V and J ends, which lost 1 base and 14 bases, there was a span of 12 bases. CDR1 and CDR2 (germline): SGHTA, FQGNSA. The CDR3 has 12 amino acids. The CDR3 loop reads CASSLGARGKFF. The CDR3 bases are TGTGCCAGCAGCTTAGGGGCGCGGGGAAAGTTCTTC. The full variable domain, completed using reference TRBV7-2 and TRBJ2-1, is GAGVSQSPSNKVTEKGKDVELRCDPISGHTALYWYRQSLGQGLEFLIYFQGNSAPDKSGLPSDRFSAERTGGSVSTLTIQRTQQEDSAVYLCASSLGARGKFFGPGTRLTVL.

The rearrangement links TRBV5-1 to TRBJ1-5; TRBD1 matches 8 bases. After removal of 3 bases from V and 0 bases from J, the junction contained 2 bases not matched to a gene. Germline CDR1 and CDR2: SGHRS and YFSETQ. CDR3 size: 15 residues. This CDR3 reads CASSSTGGSNQPQHF. CDR3 sequence (DNA): TGCGCCAGCAGCTCAACAGGGGGTAGCAATCAGCCCCAGCATTTT. Together with reference TRBV5-1 and TRBJ1-5, the CDR3 gives the full variable domain: KAGVTQTPRYLIKTRGQQVTLSCSPISGHRSVSWYQQTPGQGLQFLFEYFSETQRNKGNFPGRFSGRQFSNSRSEMNVSTLELGDSALYLCASSSTGGSNQPQHFGDGTRLSIL.

J is TRBJ1-2 and V is TRBV27, with TRBD1 as a possible D gene (6 bases). Trimming stripped 6 bases from V and 4 bases from J, with 12 bases between. Germline CDR1 and CDR2: MNHEY and SMNVEV (reference sequence). The CDR3 consists of 13 residues. CDR3 coding DNA: TGTGCCAGCAGAAAACAGGGATTCTATGGCTACACCTTC. This codes for CASRKQGFYGYTF.

The V gene is TRBV18, the J gene TRBJ2-3, with 10 bases fitting TRBD1. This CDR3 spans 16 amino acids. The J segment lost 4 bases and the V segment lost 4 bases, leaving 8 bases of the junction unmatched. Germline loops: CDR1 KGHSH, CDR2 LQKENI. The CDR3 nucleotides read TGTGCCAGCTCACGCGGACAGGGGGATCCTCCAGATACGCAGTATTTT. This translates into CASSRGQGDPPDTQYF.

This clone was seen more than once but under ten times. This rearrangement joins TRBV27 to TRBJ2-7; D not certain. Trimming took off 3 bases at V and 4 bases at J, with 10 bases between the two ends. CDR3 size: 13 residues. Germline lookup yields CDR1 MNHEY and CDR2 SMNVEV (reference sequence). The CDR3 protein is CASSFPLSYEQYF. CDR3 coding DNA: TGTGCCAGCAGTTTCCCCCTGAGTTACGAGCAGTACTTC.

The chain combines TRBV7-8 with TRBJ2-7; D perhaps matches TRBD2 (6 bases). Looked up from germline, CDR1 is SGHVS and CDR2 is FQNEAQ. Trimming pared 0 bases from V and 2 bases from J, leaving 11 bases between. The CDR3 is 15 residues long. For the CDR3, the DNA is TGTGCCAGCAGCTTAGCGGAGGGACTTCCCTACGAGCAGTACTTC. As protein: CASSLAEGLPYEQYF.

The rearrangement uses TRBV18 and TRBJ1-4; perhaps TRBD1 as D (5 bases). CDR3 length: 15 residues. Germline values: CDR1 KGHSH, CDR2 LQKENI. Trimming took off 6 bases at V and 8 bases at J, with 19 bases between the two ends. In nucleotides, the CDR3 is TGTGCCAGCTCGCCTCCGGGACTGGCTGAGGAAAAACTGTTTTTT. This codes for CASSPPGLAEEKLFF.